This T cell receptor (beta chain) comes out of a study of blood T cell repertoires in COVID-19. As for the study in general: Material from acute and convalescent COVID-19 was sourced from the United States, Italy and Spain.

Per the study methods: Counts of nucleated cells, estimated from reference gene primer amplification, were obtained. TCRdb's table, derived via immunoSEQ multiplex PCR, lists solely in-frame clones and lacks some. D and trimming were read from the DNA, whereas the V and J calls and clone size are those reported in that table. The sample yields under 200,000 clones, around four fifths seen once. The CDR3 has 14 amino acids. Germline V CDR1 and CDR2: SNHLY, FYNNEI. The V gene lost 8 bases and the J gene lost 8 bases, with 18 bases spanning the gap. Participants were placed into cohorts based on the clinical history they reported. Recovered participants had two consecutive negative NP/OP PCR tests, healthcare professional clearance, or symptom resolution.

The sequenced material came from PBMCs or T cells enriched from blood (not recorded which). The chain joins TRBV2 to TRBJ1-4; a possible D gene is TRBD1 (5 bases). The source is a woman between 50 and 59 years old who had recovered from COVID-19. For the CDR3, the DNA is TGTGCCAGCGGTCGGGGCGGGGGGACCGAAAAACTGTTTTTT. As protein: CASGRGGGTEKLFF.